The 7 T cell receptor beta chains given below trace back to one sample, sequenced in a study of blood T cell repertoires in COVID-19. Assay used: immunoSEQ multiplex PCR; TCRdb lists only in-frame clones, some missing. The sample carries 200,000 to 300,000 clones, about 90% recorded once. The specimen sequenced was peripheral blood. These receptors were taken from a man aged 18 to 35 with active or convalescent COVID-19.

This clone came up a few times. J is TRBJ1-5 and V is TRBV6-2 or TRBV6-3, with D uncertain. Germline V gene sequence: CDR1 MNHEY, CDR2 SVGEGT. Trimming removed 4 bases at V and 0 bases at J, with 13 bases between. This CDR3 is built from 16 residues. In DNA, the CDR3 is TGTGCCAGCAGTTCCCGGTTAACAGTTAGCAATCAGCCCCAGCATTTT. Protein product: CASSSRLTVSNQPQHF.

The chain is built from TRBV6-4 and TRBJ1-3; maybe TRBD1 (5 bases). Trimming removed 0 bases at V and 0 bases at J, with 6 bases between. Per germline, CDR1 MRHNA and CDR2 SNTAGT. The CDR3 runs 15 residues. The CDR3 is CASSDSDSSGNTIYF. The CDR3 nucleotides read TGTGCCAGCAGTGACTCAGACAGCTCTGGAAACACCATATATTTT.

The CDR3 DNA reads TGTGCCAGCTCACGTTTGGCGGGAGGCCCTAAGGGCACAGATACGCAGTATTTT. Translating it yields CASSRLAGGPKGTDTQYF. The J gene is TRBJ2-3, the V gene TRBV18, with TRBD2 matching over 8 bases. J gave up 1 base and V 4 bases, and 13 bases lay outside the gene matches. CDR1 KGHSH and CDR2 LQKENI come from the germline V gene. This CDR3 contains 18 residues. Variable domain in full (rest from reference TRBV18 and TRBJ2-3): NAGVMQNPRHLVRRRGQEARLRCSPMKGHSHVYWYRQLPEEGLKFMVYLQKENIIDESGMPKERFSAEFPKEGPSILRIQQVVRGDSAAYFCASSRLAGGPKGTDTQYFGPGTRLTVL.

This rearrangement joins TRBV5-6 to TRBJ2-3, with 8 bases identical to TRBD1. The germline CDR1 and CDR2 sequences are SGHDT and YYEEEE. This CDR3 comprises 18 residues. With 4 bases clipped from V and 3 bases from J, the junction kept 16 bases outside the gene matches. In DNA form, the CDR3 reads TGTGCCAGCAGCGATTTTATTGGACAGGGTGATGGGACAGATACGCAGTATTTT. Translating gives CASSDFIGQGDGTDTQYF.

V usage is TRBV6-5 and J usage is TRBJ1-5; D call uncertain. The CDR3 length is 14 residues. V dropped 0 bases and J dropped 2 bases, with 5 bases sitting between them. Germline loops: CDR1 MNHEY, CDR2 SVGAGI. The CDR3 sequence: CASSYSARNQPQHF. In DNA form, the CDR3 reads TGTGCCAGCAGTTACTCAGCACGCAATCAGCCCCAGCATTTT.

This rearrangement joins TRBV27 to TRBJ2-7; 7 bases agree with TRBD2. Germline V gives CDR1 MNHEY, CDR2 SMNVEV (reference sequence). V shed 5 bases and J 1 base; nucleotides not matched to a gene: 8. The CDR3 totals 15 residues. The CDR3 spells CASSPRTSLSYEQYF. The CDR3 DNA reads TGTGCCAGCAGTCCCAGGACTAGTTTGTCCTACGAGCAGTACTTC.

The chain recombines TRBV19 with TRBJ2-1; 10 bases fit TRBD2. From germline, CDR1 is LNHDA and CDR2 SQIVND (reference sequence). This CDR3 has 17 amino acids. V dropped 5 bases and J dropped 6; count of bases not matched to a gene: 13. CDR3 residues: CASSPFHLAGAPNEQFF. CDR3 nucleotide sequence: TGTGCCAGTAGTCCTTTCCATCTAGCGGGAGCACCCAATGAGCAGTTCTTC.